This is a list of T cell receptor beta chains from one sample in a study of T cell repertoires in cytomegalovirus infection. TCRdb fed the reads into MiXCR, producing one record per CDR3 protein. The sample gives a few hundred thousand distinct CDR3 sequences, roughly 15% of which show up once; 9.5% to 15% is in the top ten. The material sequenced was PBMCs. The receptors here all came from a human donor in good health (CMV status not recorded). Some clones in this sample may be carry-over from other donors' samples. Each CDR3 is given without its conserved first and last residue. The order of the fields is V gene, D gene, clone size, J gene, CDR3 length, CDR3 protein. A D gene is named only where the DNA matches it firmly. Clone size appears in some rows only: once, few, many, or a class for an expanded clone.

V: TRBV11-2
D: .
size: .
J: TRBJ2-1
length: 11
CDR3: ASSLAFRAEQF

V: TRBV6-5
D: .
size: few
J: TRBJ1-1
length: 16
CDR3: ASSYSVGFGQLNTEAF

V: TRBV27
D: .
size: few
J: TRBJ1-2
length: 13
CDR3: ASSPRGGGGYGYT

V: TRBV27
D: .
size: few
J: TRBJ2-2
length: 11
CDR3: ASSLEPGGELF

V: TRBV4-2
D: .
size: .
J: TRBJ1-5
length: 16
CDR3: ASSQEGTKGGMDQPQH

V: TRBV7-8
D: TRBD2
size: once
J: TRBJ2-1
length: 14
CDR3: ASSPSGTSGYNEQF

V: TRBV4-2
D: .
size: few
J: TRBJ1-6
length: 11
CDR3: ASSQGDGSPLH

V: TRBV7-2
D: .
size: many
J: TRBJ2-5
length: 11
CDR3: ASSLAWEETQY

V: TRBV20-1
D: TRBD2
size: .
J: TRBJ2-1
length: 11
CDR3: SAIPGGAGEQF

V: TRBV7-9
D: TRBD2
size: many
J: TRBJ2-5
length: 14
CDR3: ASSLGLAGSQETQY

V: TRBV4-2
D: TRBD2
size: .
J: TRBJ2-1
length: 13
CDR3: ASSQAGGAYNEQF

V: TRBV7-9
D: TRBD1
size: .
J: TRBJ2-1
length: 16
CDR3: ASSLAGGQLTGQFGQF

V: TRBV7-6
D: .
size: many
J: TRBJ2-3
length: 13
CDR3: ASSFRGGFGDTQY

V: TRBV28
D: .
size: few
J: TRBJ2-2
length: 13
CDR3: ASEFGGANTGELF

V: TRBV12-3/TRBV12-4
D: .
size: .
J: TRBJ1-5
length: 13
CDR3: ASSLGAPGGQPQH

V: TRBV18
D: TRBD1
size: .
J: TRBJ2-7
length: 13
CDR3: ASSATDRVTYEQY

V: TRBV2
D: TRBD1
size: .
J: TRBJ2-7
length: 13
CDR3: ASSESGTGNYEQY

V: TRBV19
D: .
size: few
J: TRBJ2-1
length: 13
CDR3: ASSIFGSSYNEQF

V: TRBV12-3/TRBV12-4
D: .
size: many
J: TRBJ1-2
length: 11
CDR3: ASSLRGVYGYT

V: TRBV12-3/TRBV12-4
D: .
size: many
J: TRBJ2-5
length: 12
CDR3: ASSPVLGWETQY

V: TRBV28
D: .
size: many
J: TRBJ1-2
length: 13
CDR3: ASRISTNSLDGYT

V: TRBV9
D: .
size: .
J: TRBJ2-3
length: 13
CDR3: ASSVGLEATDTQY

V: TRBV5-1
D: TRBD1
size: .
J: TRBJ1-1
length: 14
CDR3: ASSFDGQGVRTEAF

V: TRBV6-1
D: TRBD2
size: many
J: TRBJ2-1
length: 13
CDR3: ASSQLGGGYNEQF

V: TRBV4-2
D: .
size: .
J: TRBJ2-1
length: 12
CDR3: ASSQEGANNEQF

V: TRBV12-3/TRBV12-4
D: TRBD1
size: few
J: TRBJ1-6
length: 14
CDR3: ASSPGTGGFGSPLH

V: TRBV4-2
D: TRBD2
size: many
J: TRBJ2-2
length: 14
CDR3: ASSQGTSGGDGELF

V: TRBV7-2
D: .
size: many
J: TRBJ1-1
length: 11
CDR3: ASSLSSGTEAF

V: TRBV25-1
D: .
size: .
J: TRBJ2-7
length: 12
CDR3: ASSEAGTSYEQY

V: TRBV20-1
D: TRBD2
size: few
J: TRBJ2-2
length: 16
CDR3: SARDLKSGGANTGELF

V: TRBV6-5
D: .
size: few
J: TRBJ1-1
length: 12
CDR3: ASSYSGLNTEAF

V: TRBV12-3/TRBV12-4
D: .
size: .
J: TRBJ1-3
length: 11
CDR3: ASSLLSGNTIY

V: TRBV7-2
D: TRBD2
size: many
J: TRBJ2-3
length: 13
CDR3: ASSLVAGEPNTQY

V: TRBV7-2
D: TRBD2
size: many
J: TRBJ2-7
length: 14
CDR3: ASSRPAAGAGYEQY

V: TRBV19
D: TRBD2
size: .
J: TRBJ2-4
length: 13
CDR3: ASSRGDLAKNIQY

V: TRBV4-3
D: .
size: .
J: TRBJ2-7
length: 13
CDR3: ASSQGRSETYEQY

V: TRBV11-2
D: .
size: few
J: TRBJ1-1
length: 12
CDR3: ASSLEVDNTEAF

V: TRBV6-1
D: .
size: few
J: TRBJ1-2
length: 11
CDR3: ASSESINYGYT

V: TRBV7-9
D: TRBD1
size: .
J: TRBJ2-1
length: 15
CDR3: ASSPRAGTGVYNEQF

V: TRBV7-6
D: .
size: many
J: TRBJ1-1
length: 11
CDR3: ASSLEENTEAF

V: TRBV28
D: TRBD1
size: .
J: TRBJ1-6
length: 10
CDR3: ASQGATGTLH

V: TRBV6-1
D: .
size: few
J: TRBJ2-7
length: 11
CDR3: ALEWANSYEQY

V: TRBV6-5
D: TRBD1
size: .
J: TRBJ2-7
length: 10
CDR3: ASRDRWYEQY

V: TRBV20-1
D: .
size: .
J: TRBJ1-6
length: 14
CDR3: SARVGAGVFNSPLH

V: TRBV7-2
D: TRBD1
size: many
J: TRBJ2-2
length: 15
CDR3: ASSLTSGQVNTGELF

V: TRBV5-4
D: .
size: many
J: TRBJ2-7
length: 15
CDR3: ASSLARGRGPPYEQY

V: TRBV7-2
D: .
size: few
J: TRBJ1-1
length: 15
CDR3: ANSSPQGVSRSTEAF

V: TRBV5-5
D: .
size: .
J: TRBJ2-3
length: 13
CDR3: ASSLEPGSTDTQY

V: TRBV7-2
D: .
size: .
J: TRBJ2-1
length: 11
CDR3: ASSPRAGNEQF

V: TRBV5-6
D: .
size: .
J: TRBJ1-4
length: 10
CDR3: ASSSADEKLF

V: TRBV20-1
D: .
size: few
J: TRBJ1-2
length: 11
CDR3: SARKSFPYGYT

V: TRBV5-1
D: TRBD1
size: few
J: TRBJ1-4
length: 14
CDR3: ASSLAGTVPFEKLF

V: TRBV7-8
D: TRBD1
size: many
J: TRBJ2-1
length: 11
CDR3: ASSRGQGVEQF

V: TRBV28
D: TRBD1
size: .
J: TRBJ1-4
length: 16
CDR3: ASSLPKRQGAYLMELF